A single sample gave rise to the 7 T cell receptor beta chains below, sequenced in a study of blood T cell repertoires in COVID-19. The data were produced by immunoSEQ multiplex PCR, yet TCRdb's version contains in-frame clones alone and is incomplete. Among approximately 180,000 clones listed, around four fifths were seen once. The sequenced sample was PBMCs or T cells enriched from blood (not recorded which). The receptors come from a woman in her fifties or sixties who had recovered from COVID-19.

This sequence joins TRBV15 and TRBJ2-7; 8 bases match TRBD2. Per germline, CDR1 LNHNV and CDR2 YYDKDF (reference sequence). V was pared by 5 bases and J by 0 bases, with 12 bases of the junction left unmatched. CDR3 length: 17 residues. The CDR3 DNA follows: TGTGCCACCAGCGGCAGCTGGGCGGGAGGCAACTCCTACGAGCAGTACTTC. Translation gives CATSGSWAGGNSYEQYF.

The J gene is TRBJ1-2, the V gene TRBV18; 7 bases align to TRBD1. The J segment lost 6 bases and the V segment lost 2 bases, leaving 9 bases of the junction unmatched. CDR3 length: 15 residues. Looked up from germline, CDR1 is KGHSH and CDR2 is LQKENI. The CDR3 nucleotides read TGTGCCAGCTCACCATTGAAGGGGGCAGGAGATGGCTACACCTTC. Translated: CASSPLKGAGDGYTF.

The rearrangement uses TRBV28 and TRBJ1-2, with D tentatively TRBD1 (6 bases). V gave up 4 bases and J gave up 8 bases, with 8 bases separating them. There are 11 residues in the CDR3. CDR1 and CDR2 (germline): MDHEN, SYDVKM. The CDR3 loop reads CASSYRDGYTF. The CDR3 DNA is TGTGCCAGCAGTTACAGGGACGGCTACACCTTC.

The rearrangement joins TRBV5-6 to TRBJ1-2; tentatively, D is TRBD1 (6 bases). The germline gives CDR1 SGHDT, CDR2 YYEEEE. Trimming left V 6 bases short and J 13 bases short, with 22 bases between. CDR3 length: 13 amino acids. CDR3 sequence (DNA): TGTGCCAGCACCCGGGCGGGGGGCGCTTCGATCACCTTC. It is translated as CASTRAGGASITF.

The chain employs TRBV19 and TRBJ2-1, with TRBD2 identical over 8 bases. The V gene's germline CDR1 is LNHDA and CDR2 SQIVND (reference sequence). There are 16 residues in the CDR3. Losses at the gene ends were 8 bases for V and 1 base for J; bases not matched to a gene: 10. The CDR3 coding sequence is TGTGCCAGTGCAACTAGCGGAACATTATCCTACAATGAGCAGTTCTTC. Translation: CASATSGTLSYNEQFF.

The genes are TRBV21-1 and TRBJ2-3; TRBD2, the table's D call, lacks a check against the DNA. TRBV21-1 represents a pseudogene. The CDR3 runs to 17 residues. CDR3 nucleotide sequence: TGTGCCAGCAGCAAGGGCCGGCTAGCCCTCTGCACAGATACGCAGTATTTT. Translating gives CASSKGRLALCTDTQYF.

The chain links TRBV5-1 to TRBJ2-7; tentative D call: TRBD2 (6 bases). The germline gives CDR1 SGHRS, CDR2 YFSETQ. Trimming pared 0 bases from V and 0 bases from J, leaving 19 bases between. The CDR3 extends over 18 amino acids. The CDR3 DNA sequence: TGCGCCAGCAGCTTGGAAGAGCGGCGATTGGGGGGCTCCTACGAGCAGTACTTC. Its protein product is CASSLEERRLGGSYEQYF.